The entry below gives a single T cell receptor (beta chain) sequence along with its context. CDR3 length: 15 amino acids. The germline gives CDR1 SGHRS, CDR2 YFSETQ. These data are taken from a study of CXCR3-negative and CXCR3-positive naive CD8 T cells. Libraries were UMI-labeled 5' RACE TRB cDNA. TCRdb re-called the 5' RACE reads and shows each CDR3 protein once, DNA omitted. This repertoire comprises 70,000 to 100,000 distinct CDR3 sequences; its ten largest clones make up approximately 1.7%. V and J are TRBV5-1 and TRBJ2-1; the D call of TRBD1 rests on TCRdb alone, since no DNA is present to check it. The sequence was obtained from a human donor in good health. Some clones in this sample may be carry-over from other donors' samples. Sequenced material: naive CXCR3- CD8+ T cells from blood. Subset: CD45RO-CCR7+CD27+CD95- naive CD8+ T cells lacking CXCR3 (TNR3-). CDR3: CASRSPGQGVNEQFF.